Listed below are T cell receptor beta chains from one sample, sequenced in a study of cytomegalovirus exposure and HLA in healthy donors. Some clones are missing from TCRdb's copy, which holds only in-frame ones; the method was immunoSEQ multiplex PCR. The sample carries about 120,000 clones, roughly 9% recorded once. Input material: PBMCs. These receptors all come from a woman in her forties in good health and CMV-seropositive. CDR3s include the opening cysteine and the closing phenylalanine or tryptophan. A D gene is named only where the DNA matches it firmly. Some rows have no size entry. The others give once, few or many, or a class for an expanded clone.

CDR3aa: CASSSGDTPYEQYF; CDR3nt: TGTGCCAGCTCATCTGGGGACACTCCCTACGAGCAGTACTTC; abundance: NA; d_gene: NA; v_gene: TRBV18; j_gene: TRBJ2-7
CDR3aa: CASSFRGYGYGYTF; CDR3nt: TGTGCCAGCAGCTTCAGAGGGTATGGCTATGGCTACACCTTC; abundance: NA; d_gene: NA; v_gene: TRBV5-6; j_gene: TRBJ1-2
CDR3aa: CASSEGGARNTEAFF; CDR3nt: TGTGCCAGCAGCGAGGGGGGGGCGCGGAACACTGAAGCTTTCTTT; abundance: NA; d_gene: NA; v_gene: TRBV2; j_gene: TRBJ1-1
CDR3aa: CASGLRMGGYGYTF; CDR3nt: TGTGCTAGTGGTTTGCGCATGGGGGGCTATGGCTACACCTTC; abundance: NA; d_gene: NA; v_gene: TRBV12-5; j_gene: TRBJ1-2
CDR3aa: CASSSPWGGPNTEAFF; CDR3nt: TGTGCCAGCAGCTCCCCTTGGGGGGGACCAAACACTGAAGCTTTCTTT; abundance: few; d_gene: NA; v_gene: TRBV11-2; j_gene: TRBJ1-1
CDR3aa: CASSVEGAGGPYEQYF; CDR3nt: TGTGCCAGCAGCGTAGAGGGGGCAGGGGGTCCCTACGAGCAGTACTTC; abundance: few; d_gene: TRBD1; v_gene: TRBV9; j_gene: TRBJ2-7
CDR3aa: CASTLQQGHQPQHF; CDR3nt: TGTGCCAGCACCCTCCAACAGGGACATCAGCCCCAGCATTTT; abundance: few; d_gene: NA; v_gene: TRBV28; j_gene: TRBJ1-5
CDR3aa: CASTSTGAEAFF; CDR3nt: TGTGCCAGCACCTCGACAGGGGCTGAAGCTTTCTTT; abundance: few; d_gene: TRBD1; v_gene: TRBV6-5; j_gene: TRBJ1-1
CDR3aa: CAWIRVGSQQFF; CDR3nt: TGTGCCTGGATCAGGGTCGGATCTCAGCAGTTCTTC; abundance: NA; d_gene: NA; v_gene: TRBV30; j_gene: TRBJ2-1
CDR3aa: CASSFDSAVGELFF; CDR3nt: TGCGCCAGCAGCTTTGACAGTGCGGTCGGGGAGCTGTTTTTT; abundance: few; d_gene: NA; v_gene: TRBV5-1; j_gene: TRBJ2-2
CDR3aa: CASSLEVLANYGYTF; CDR3nt: TGCGCCAGCAGCTTGGAAGTGTTAGCTAACTATGGCTACACCTTC; abundance: NA; d_gene: NA; v_gene: TRBV5-1; j_gene: TRBJ1-2
CDR3aa: CASSSRDRVYGYTF; CDR3nt: TGTGCCAGCAGTTCCCGGGACAGGGTATATGGCTACACCTTC; abundance: NA; d_gene: TRBD1; v_gene: TRBV5-5; j_gene: TRBJ1-2
CDR3aa: CASGYGTGGQETQYF; CDR3nt: TGTGCCAGCGGGTACGGGACTGGGGGACAAGAGACCCAGTACTTC; abundance: few; d_gene: NA; v_gene: TRBV7-2; j_gene: TRBJ2-5
CDR3aa: CAWSVLRGSGYTF; CDR3nt: TGTGCCTGGAGTGTACTCAGGGGGTCTGGCTACACCTTC; abundance: NA; d_gene: TRBD1; v_gene: TRBV30; j_gene: TRBJ1-2
CDR3aa: CASSPTGRDTEAFF; CDR3nt: TGTGCCAGCAGCCCGACAGGGAGAGACACTGAAGCTTTCTTT; abundance: few; d_gene: TRBD1; v_gene: TRBV6-1; j_gene: TRBJ1-1
CDR3aa: CASSFNRGVYEQYF; CDR3nt: TGTGCCAGCAGCTTTAACAGGGGAGTGTACGAGCAGTACTTC; abundance: NA; d_gene: TRBD1; v_gene: TRBV5-4; j_gene: TRBJ2-7
CDR3aa: CATSSAGQWAGELFF; CDR3nt: TGTGCCACCAGCAGTGCGGGACAGTGGGCCGGGGAGCTGTTTTTT; abundance: NA; d_gene: NA; v_gene: TRBV15; j_gene: TRBJ2-2
CDR3aa: CASSLRQGTEAFF; CDR3nt: TGTGCCAGCAGCCTAAGACAGGGAACTGAAGCTTTCTTT; abundance: few; d_gene: TRBD1; v_gene: TRBV9; j_gene: TRBJ1-1
CDR3aa: CASSYTGGNYGYTF; CDR3nt: TGTGCCAGCAGCTATACAGGGGGCAACTATGGCTACACCTTC; abundance: NA; d_gene: TRBD1; v_gene: TRBV5-6; j_gene: TRBJ1-2
CDR3aa: CASSLSGAYNEQFF; CDR3nt: TGTGCCAGCAGTTTATCGGGAGCGTACAATGAGCAGTTCTTC; abundance: few; d_gene: NA; v_gene: TRBV27; j_gene: TRBJ2-1
CDR3aa: CASVISTMNTEAFF; CDR3nt: TGTGCCAGCGTAATCAGCACTATGAACACTGAAGCTTTCTTT; abundance: NA; d_gene: NA; v_gene: TRBV6-1; j_gene: TRBJ1-1
CDR3aa: CASSYDRGLSQPQHF; CDR3nt: TGTGCCAGCAGTTATGACAGGGGGCTAAGTCAGCCCCAGCATTTT; abundance: NA; d_gene: TRBD1; v_gene: TRBV6-6; j_gene: TRBJ1-5
CDR3aa: CASSNPGQPANTGELFF; CDR3nt: TGTGCCAGTAGTAACCCGGGACAGCCCGCGAACACCGGGGAGCTGTTTTTT; abundance: few; d_gene: TRBD1; v_gene: TRBV19; j_gene: TRBJ2-2
CDR3aa: CASSAGGVGAQGEKLFF; CDR3nt: TGCGCCAGCAGCGCGGGAGGTGTGGGGGCGCAGGGCGAAAAACTGTTTTTT; abundance: few; d_gene: NA; v_gene: TRBV5-1; j_gene: TRBJ1-4
CDR3aa: CASSHRQQSNEKLFF; CDR3nt: TGTGCCAGTAGCCATCGACAGCAGTCGAATGAAAAACTGTTTTTT; abundance: few; d_gene: NA; v_gene: TRBV19; j_gene: TRBJ1-4
CDR3aa: CASSSLQGARTDTQYF; CDR3nt: TGTGCCAGCAGCTCCCTACAGGGGGCGCGGACAGATACGCAGTATTTT; abundance: few; d_gene: TRBD1; v_gene: TRBV5-6; j_gene: TRBJ2-3
CDR3aa: CASSPKIGKEGGAAKNIQYF; CDR3nt: TGCGCCAGCAGCCCCAAGATCGGAAAGGAGGGCGGTGCGGCCAAAAACATTCAGTACTTC; abundance: few; d_gene: NA; v_gene: TRBV4-1; j_gene: TRBJ2-4
CDR3aa: CASFEGSTDTQYF; CDR3nt: TGCGCCAGTTTCGAGGGTAGCACAGATACGCAGTATTTT; abundance: few; d_gene: NA; v_gene: TRBV5-1; j_gene: TRBJ2-3
CDR3aa: CASSLGAQPQHF; CDR3nt: TGTGCCAGCAGCTTGGGGGCTCAGCCCCAGCATTTT; abundance: few; d_gene: NA; v_gene: TRBV5-5; j_gene: TRBJ1-5
CDR3aa: CATSRPGGEQYF; CDR3nt: TGTGCCACGTCCCGTCCCGGAGGCGAGCAGTACTTC; abundance: few; d_gene: NA; v_gene: TRBV19; j_gene: TRBJ2-7
CDR3aa: CASSIQPFNYGYTF; CDR3nt: TGTGCCAGCAGTATACAGCCCTTTAACTATGGCTACACCTTC; abundance: NA; d_gene: NA; v_gene: TRBV27; j_gene: TRBJ1-2
CDR3aa: CASSDSAGGSTDTQYF; CDR3nt: TGTGCCAGCAGTGACTCAGCGGGGGGTAGCACAGATACGCAGTATTTT; abundance: few; d_gene: TRBD2; v_gene: TRBV6-4; j_gene: TRBJ2-3
CDR3aa: CSVGREGETQYF; CDR3nt: TGCAGCGTCGGACGGGAAGGGGAGACCCAGTACTTC; abundance: NA; d_gene: NA; v_gene: TRBV29-1; j_gene: TRBJ2-5
CDR3aa: CASSVGRMSSGNTIYF; CDR3nt: TGTGCCAGCAGCGTAGGGCGGATGAGCTCTGGAAACACCATATATTTT; abundance: NA; d_gene: NA; v_gene: TRBV9; j_gene: TRBJ1-3
CDR3aa: CASSLQGVNYGYTF; CDR3nt: TGTGCCAGCAGTCTTCAGGGGGTGAACTATGGCTACACCTTC; abundance: NA; d_gene: TRBD1; v_gene: TRBV2; j_gene: TRBJ1-2
CDR3aa: CASSLGRPTYEQYF; CDR3nt: TGTGCCAGCAGCTTAGGGCGGCCGACCTACGAGCAGTACTTC; abundance: NA; d_gene: NA; v_gene: TRBV11-2; j_gene: TRBJ2-7
CDR3aa: CASSLGPRSYNEQFF; CDR3nt: TGTGCCAGCAGCTTAGGGCCACGATCTTACAATGAGCAGTTCTTC; abundance: few; d_gene: NA; v_gene: TRBV7-9; j_gene: TRBJ2-1
CDR3aa: CASSETVSGASTDTQYF; CDR3nt: TGTGCCAGCAGTGAAACTGTGAGCGGGGCTAGCACAGATACGCAGTATTTT; abundance: few; d_gene: TRBD2; v_gene: TRBV6-1; j_gene: TRBJ2-3
CDR3aa: CASSYAERGETQYF; CDR3nt: TGTGCCAGCAGTTACGCCGAAAGGGGAGAGACCCAGTACTTC; abundance: few; d_gene: NA; v_gene: TRBV6-5; j_gene: TRBJ2-5
CDR3aa: CASSDSTSGADEQFF; CDR3nt: TGTGCCAGCAGTGACTCTACTAGCGGGGCGGATGAGCAGTTCTTC; abundance: few; d_gene: TRBD2; v_gene: TRBV6-4; j_gene: TRBJ2-1
CDR3aa: CASSPKVISTEAFF; CDR3nt: TGTGCCAGCAGTCCTAAAGTGATAAGTACTGAAGCTTTCTTT; abundance: NA; d_gene: NA; v_gene: TRBV6-5; j_gene: TRBJ1-1
CDR3aa: CASSVGRQANEKLFF; CDR3nt: TGTGCCAGCAGCGTAGGGAGACAGGCTAATGAAAAACTGTTTTTT; abundance: NA; d_gene: NA; v_gene: TRBV9; j_gene: TRBJ1-4
CDR3aa: CASSDQSRDYEEQFF; CDR3nt: TGTGCCAGCAGTGACCAAAGCCGGGACTACGAAGAGCAGTTCTTC; abundance: few; d_gene: TRBD2; v_gene: TRBV6-1; j_gene: TRBJ2-1
CDR3aa: CASSRERQSTEAFF; CDR3nt: TGCGCCAGCAGCCGCGAGCGACAGAGCACTGAAGCTTTCTTT; abundance: few; d_gene: NA; v_gene: TRBV5-1; j_gene: TRBJ1-1